Here is one TCR beta chain with its context. Its specificity is not known. J lost 2 bases, V lost 7 bases, and 7 bases had no gene match. CDR3 length equals 14 residues. CDR1 is SEHNR and CDR2 is FQNEAQ in the germline V gene (reference sequence). This entry is derived from a study of T cell responses to AZD1222 COVID-19 vaccine. Regarding the study as a whole: Elevations in Spike-specific TCR breadth and depth followed administration of two AZD1222 doses. Spike regions recognized by vaccine-associated CD4 TCRs spanned the protein, led by 160-218 and 743-854.

The protocol was immunoSEQ multiplex PCR, while the TCRdb copy is restricted to in-frame clones and leaves out a portion. The data show around 120,000 clones, about 90% seen once. The receptor's source is an adult in good health. The V and J genes are TRBV7-9 and TRBJ1-2, with TRBD1 matching 7 bases. The sequences come from peripheral blood, collected on day 0 of AZD1222 vaccination. The CDR3 coding sequence is TGTGCCAGCACCAGACAGGGATTAAACTATGGCTACACCTTC. Residues: CASTRQGLNYGYTF.